These T cell receptor beta chains were read from a single sample in a study of Ad26.COV2.S vaccination and SARS-CoV-2 variants. Assay: immunoSEQ multiplex PCR; the TCRdb copy retains only in-frame clones and omits some. The sample holds hundreds of thousands of clones, about 89% seen once. Sample: peripheral blood, taken in a trial of Ad26.COV2.S vaccine versus placebo. The origin of the receptors is a person between 18 and 60 years old who received the Ad26.COV2.S COVID-19 vaccine or a placebo. Both conserved end residues are part of each CDR3. D genes are given only for firm matches. A clone size is listed for some rows: how often the clone was seen (once, few, many), or a class if it is expanded.

>TRBV6-4|TRBJ2-1|TRBD2|few
TGTGCCAGCAGTAGCGGGAACAATGAGCAGTTCTTC
CASSSGNNEQFF
>TRBV27|TRBJ2-7|.|.
TGTGCCAGCAGTTTTTCAGGGGAGGACGAGCAGTACTTC
CASSFSGEDEQYF
>TRBV4-2|TRBJ2-5|TRBD1|.
TGTGCCAGCAGCCTCAACAGGGGGATGAGAGAGACCCAGTACTTC
CASSLNRGMRETQYF
>TRBV2|TRBJ2-5|TRBD2|.
TGTGCCAGCAGTTCCTGGACTAGCGGGGCGACGGAGACCCAGTACTTC
CASSSWTSGATETQYF
>TRBV6-5|TRBJ2-7|TRBD1|.
TGTGCCAGCAGGACCACCCGACAGGGAAGCTACGAGCAGTACTTC
CASRTTRQGSYEQYF
>TRBV27|TRBJ1-1|.|.
TGTGCCAGCAAAAGGGGGGGCTTTGGGACTGAAGCTTTCTTT
CASKRGGFGTEAFF
>TRBV11-2|TRBJ2-1|TRBD2|.
TGTGCCAGCAGCCGTACTAGCGGGAGTGTCACTGAGCAGTTCTTC
CASSRTSGSVTEQFF
>TRBV7-9|TRBJ1-6|.|.
TGTGCCAGCACCTACGCCGCTAATAATTCACCCCTCCACTTT
CASTYAANNSPLHF
>TRBV7-8|TRBJ2-1|TRBD1|.
TGTGCCAGCAGCCTAGGGACAGGGATGGTTAGTGAGCAGTTCTTC
CASSLGTGMVSEQFF
>TRBV11-2|TRBJ1-1|TRBD1|.
TGTGCCAGCAGATCAGGGGGCGAGGGTGTGAACACTGAAGCTTTCTTT
CASRSGGEGVNTEAFF
>TRBV2|TRBJ1-4|.|many
TGTGCCAGCAGGCCCCGGGGAAAAAATGAAAAACTGTTTTTT
CASRPRGKNEKLFF
>TRBV5-1|TRBJ2-6|.|.
TGCGCCAGCAGCAAGACAACGGGAGGGGCCAACGTCCTGACTTTC
CASSKTTGGANVLTF
>TRBV28|TRBJ2-3|.|few
TGTGCCAGCCGTAAGGGTGGCTCCCATACGCAGTATTTT
CASRKGGSHTQYF
>TRBV5-1|TRBJ2-1|.|.
TGCGCCAGCAGCCTCGGACGGGGATTAAATGAGCAGTTCTTC
CASSLGRGLNEQFF
>TRBV5-1|TRBJ1-1|.|.
TGCGCCAGCAGCCCCGCTGGACCCATGAACACTGAAGCTTTCTTT
CASSPAGPMNTEAFF
>TRBV19|TRBJ1-1|.|.
TGTGCCAGTACCCCGGATCCATACACTGAAGCTTTCTTT
CASTPDPYTEAFF
>TRBV6-1|TRBJ2-1|TRBD1|.
TGTGCCAGCAGTGAAGCCTCACAGGGGGCCTATGAGCAGTTCTTC
CASSEASQGAYEQFF
>TRBV5-1|TRBJ2-1|TRBD1|.
TGCGCCAGCAGCACCGGGACAGCTACTATCTCCTACAATGAGCAGTTCTTC
CASSTGTATISYNEQFF
>TRBV5-1|TRBJ1-1|.|.
TGCGCCAGCAGCTTGGCCGTCTCGACAGCGAGGAACACTGAAGCTTTCTTT
CASSLAVSTARNTEAFF
>TRBV6-4|TRBJ2-2|.|.
TGTGCCAGCAGCCTAGTCGCGAACACCGGGGAGCTGTTTTTT
CASSLVANTGELFF
>TRBV13|TRBJ2-3|.|.
TGTGCCAGCAGCTTATTTCTGGCGGTTAACACAGATACGCAGTATTTT
CASSLFLAVNTDTQYF
>TRBV4-2|TRBJ2-7|.|.
TGTGCCAGCAGCCAAGGTGTGGGGTTTTACGAGCAGTACTTC
CASSQGVGFYEQYF
>TRBV18|TRBJ1-5|TRBD1|.
TGTGCCAGCTCAGGGAGAACAGGGGGTAATCAGCCCCAGCATTTT
CASSGRTGGNQPQHF
>TRBV19|TRBJ2-3|TRBD1|.
TGTGCCAGTAGTATCGCACAGGGGGGCCCAGATACGCAGTATTTT
CASSIAQGGPDTQYF
>TRBV5-1|TRBJ2-1|TRBD2|many
TGCGCCAGCAGCTACTACACTAGCGGGAGTCAAAATGAGCAGTTCTTC
CASSYYTSGSQNEQFF
>TRBV24-1|TRBJ1-2|.|.
TGTGCCGAAAAGATGAGACACCGATATGGCTACACCTTC
CAEKMRHRYGYTF
>TRBV9|TRBJ1-6|.|.
TGTGCCAGCAGCGTAGCCCCAGTCGGAGCGCCGAATTCACCCCTCCACTTT
CASSVAPVGAPNSPLHF
>TRBV11-1|TRBJ1-6|.|.
TGTGCCAGCAGCTTAGTTGGCAGGGACGATTCACCCCTCCACTTT
CASSLVGRDDSPLHF
>TRBV19|TRBJ1-3|.|once
TGTGCCAGTAGTATCGGGCAGAGCTCTGGAAACACCATATATTTT
CASSIGQSSGNTIYF
>TRBV3-1/TRBV3-2|TRBJ1-1|.|.
TGTGCCAGCAGCCAAGCGACCTTTCGACCCCACGGGGGGACTGAAGCTTTCTTT
CASSQATFRPHGGTEAFF